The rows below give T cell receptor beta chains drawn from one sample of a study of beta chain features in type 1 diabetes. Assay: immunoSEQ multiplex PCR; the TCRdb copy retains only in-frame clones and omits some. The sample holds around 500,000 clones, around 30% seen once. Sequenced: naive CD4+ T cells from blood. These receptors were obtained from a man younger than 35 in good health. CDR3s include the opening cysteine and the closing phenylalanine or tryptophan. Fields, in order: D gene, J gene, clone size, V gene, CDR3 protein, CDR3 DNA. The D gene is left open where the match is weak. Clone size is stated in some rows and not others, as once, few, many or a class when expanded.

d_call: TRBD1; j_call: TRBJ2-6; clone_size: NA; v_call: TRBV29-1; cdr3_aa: CSVEGRTGPSGANVLTF; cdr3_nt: TGCAGCGTCGAGGGGCGGACAGGGCCCTCTGGGGCCAACGTCCTGACTTTC
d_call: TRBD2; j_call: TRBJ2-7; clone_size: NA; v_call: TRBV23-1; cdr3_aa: CAKPLAGSYEQYF; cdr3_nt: TGCGCCAAGCCCCTAGCGGGCTCCTACGAGCAGTACTTC
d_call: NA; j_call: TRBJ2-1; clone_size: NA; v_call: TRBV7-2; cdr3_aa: CASSLAGSSYNEQFF; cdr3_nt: TGTGCCAGCAGCTTAGCGGGCAGCTCCTACAATGAGCAGTTCTTC
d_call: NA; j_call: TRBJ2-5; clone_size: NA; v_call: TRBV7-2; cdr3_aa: CASSQLYMGTQYF; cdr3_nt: TGTGCCAGCAGCCAGCTTTATATGGGGACCCAGTACTTC
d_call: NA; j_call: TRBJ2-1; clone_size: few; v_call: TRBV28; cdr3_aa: CASSPIGGGRYNEQFF; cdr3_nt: TGTGCCAGCAGTCCAATAGGGGGAGGACGTTACAATGAGCAGTTCTTC
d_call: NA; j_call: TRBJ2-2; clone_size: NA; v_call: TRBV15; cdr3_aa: CATSRGAANTGELFF; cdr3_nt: TGTGCCACCAGCAGAGGAGCAGCGAACACCGGGGAGCTGTTTTTT
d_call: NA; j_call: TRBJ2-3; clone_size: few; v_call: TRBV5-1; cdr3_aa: CASSLAGPDTQYF; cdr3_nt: TGCGCCAGCAGCTTGGCCGGGCCAGATACGCAGTATTTT
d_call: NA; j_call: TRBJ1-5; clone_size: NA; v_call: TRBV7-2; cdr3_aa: CASSFDSTGPQPQHF; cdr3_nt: TGTGCCAGCAGCTTCGACTCGACAGGACCTCAGCCCCAGCATTTT
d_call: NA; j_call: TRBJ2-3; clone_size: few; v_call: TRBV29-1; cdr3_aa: CSSRPTSSTDTQYF; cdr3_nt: TGCAGCTCCCGGCCCACATCCAGCACAGATACGCAGTATTTT
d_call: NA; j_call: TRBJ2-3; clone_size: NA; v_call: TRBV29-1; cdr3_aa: CSFLGHMLPDTQYF; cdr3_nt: TGCAGCTTCCTGGGACACATGTTACCAGATACGCAGTATTTT
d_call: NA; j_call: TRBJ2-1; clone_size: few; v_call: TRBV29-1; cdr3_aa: CSVSADVYNEQFF; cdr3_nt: TGCAGCGTGTCAGCGGACGTCTACAATGAGCAGTTCTTC
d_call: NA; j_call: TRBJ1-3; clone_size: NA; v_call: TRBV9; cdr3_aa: CASSVWGASSGNTIYF; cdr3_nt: TGTGCCAGCAGCGTGTGGGGGGCGAGCTCTGGAAACACCATATATTTT
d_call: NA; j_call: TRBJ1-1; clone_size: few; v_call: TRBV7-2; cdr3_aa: CASSFQGTNTEAFF; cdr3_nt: TGTGCCAGCAGCTTCCAGGGAACGAACACTGAAGCTTTCTTT
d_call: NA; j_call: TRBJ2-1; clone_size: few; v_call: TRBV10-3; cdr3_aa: CAISESASYNEQFF; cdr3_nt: TGTGCCATCAGTGAGTCGGCGTCCTACAATGAGCAGTTCTTC
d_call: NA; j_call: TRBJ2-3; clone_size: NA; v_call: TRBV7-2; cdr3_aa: CASSLSTDTQYF; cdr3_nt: TGTGCCAGCAGCCTTAGCACAGATACGCAGTATTTT
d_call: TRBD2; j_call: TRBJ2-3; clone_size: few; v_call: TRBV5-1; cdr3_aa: CASSVRTSGSTDTQYF; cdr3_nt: TGCGCCAGCAGCGTGAGGACTAGCGGGAGTACAGATACGCAGTATTTT
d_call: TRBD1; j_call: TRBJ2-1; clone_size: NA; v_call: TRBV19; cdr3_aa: CASSPIQGVYNEQFF; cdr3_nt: TGTGCCAGTAGTCCCATACAGGGGGTCTACAATGAGCAGTTCTTC
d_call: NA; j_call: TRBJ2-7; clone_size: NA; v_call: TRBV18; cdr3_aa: CASSPWQENYEQYF; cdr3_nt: TGTGCCAGCTCACCATGGCAGGAAAACTACGAGCAGTACTTC
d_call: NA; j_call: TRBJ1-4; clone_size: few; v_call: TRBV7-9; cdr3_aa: CASSLEGHLHEKLFF; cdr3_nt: TGTGCCAGCAGCTTAGAGGGACACCTGCATGAAAAACTGTTTTTT
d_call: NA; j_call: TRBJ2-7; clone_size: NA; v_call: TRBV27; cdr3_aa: CASSLYFGTNYEQYF; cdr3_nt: TGTGCCAGCAGTTTATACTTTGGCACGAACTACGAGCAGTACTTC
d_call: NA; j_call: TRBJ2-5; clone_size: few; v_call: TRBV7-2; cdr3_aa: CASGGQETQYF; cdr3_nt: TGTGCCAGCGGCGGCCAAGAGACCCAGTACTTC
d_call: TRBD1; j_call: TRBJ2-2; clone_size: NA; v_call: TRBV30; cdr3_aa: CAWNRGPTGELFF; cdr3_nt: TGTGCCTGGAACAGGGGACCCACCGGGGAGCTGTTTTTT
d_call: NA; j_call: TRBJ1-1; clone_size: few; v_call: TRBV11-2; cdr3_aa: CASTDGIRGRIGRNTEAFF; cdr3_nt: TGTGCCAGCACCGACGGTATTCGGGGACGAATCGGACGGAACACTGAAGCTTTCTTT
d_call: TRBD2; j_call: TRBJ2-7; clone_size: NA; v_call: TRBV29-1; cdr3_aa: CSDRWGLAGCAGYEQYF; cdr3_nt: TGCAGCGATCGATGGGGACTAGCGGGATGCGCCGGCTACGAGCAGTACTTC
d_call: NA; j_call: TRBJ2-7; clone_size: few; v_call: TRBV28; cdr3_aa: CASSRLGPSYEQYF; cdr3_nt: TGTGCCAGCAGCCGGCTGGGCCCCTCCTACGAGCAGTACTTC
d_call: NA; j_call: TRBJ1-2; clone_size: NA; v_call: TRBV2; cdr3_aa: CASSDTFSGYTF; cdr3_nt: TGTGCCAGCAGTGACACATTTAGTGGCTACACCTTC
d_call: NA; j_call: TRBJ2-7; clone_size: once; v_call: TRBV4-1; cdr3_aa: CASSQANGDRYYEQYF; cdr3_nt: TGCGCCAGCAGCCAAGCAAACGGCGACCGCTACTACGAGCAGTACTTC
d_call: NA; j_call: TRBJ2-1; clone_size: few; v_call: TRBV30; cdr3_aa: CAWRTGQWSSYNEQFF; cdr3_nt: TGTGCCTGGAGAACAGGACAGTGGAGCTCCTACAATGAGCAGTTCTTC
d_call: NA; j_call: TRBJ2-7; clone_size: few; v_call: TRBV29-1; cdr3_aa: CSVESYEQYF; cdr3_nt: TGCAGCGTTGAAAGCTACGAGCAGTACTTC
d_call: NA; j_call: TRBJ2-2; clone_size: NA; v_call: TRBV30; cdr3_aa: CASRLAGPTGELFF; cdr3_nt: TGTGCCAGTCGACTGGCAGGGCCCACCGGGGAGCTGTTTTTT
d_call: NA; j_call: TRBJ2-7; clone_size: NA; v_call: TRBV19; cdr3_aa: CASTREGSYEQYF; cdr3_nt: TGTGCCAGTACCCGTGAAGGCAGCTACGAGCAGTACTTC
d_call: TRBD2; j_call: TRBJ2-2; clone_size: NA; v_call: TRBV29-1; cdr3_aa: CGLAGPTGELFF; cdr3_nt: TGCGGGCTAGCGGGCCCCACCGGGGAGCTGTTTTTT
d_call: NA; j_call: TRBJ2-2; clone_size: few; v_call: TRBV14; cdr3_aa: CASSQGGRNTGELFF; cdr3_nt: TGTGCCAGCAGCCAAGGGGGGCGCAACACCGGGGAGCTGTTTTTT
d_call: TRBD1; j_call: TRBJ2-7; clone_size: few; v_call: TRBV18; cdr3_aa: CASSPDRGRYEQYF; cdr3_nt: TGTGCCAGCTCACCGGACAGGGGGCGATACGAGCAGTACTTC
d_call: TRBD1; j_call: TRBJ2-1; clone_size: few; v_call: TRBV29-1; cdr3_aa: CSVARDRDYNEQFF; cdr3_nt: TGCAGCGTTGCTCGGGACAGGGACTACAATGAGCAGTTCTTC
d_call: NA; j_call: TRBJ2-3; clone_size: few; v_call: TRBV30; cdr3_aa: CAWGDGRKDTQYF; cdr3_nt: TGTGCCTGGGGGGACGGACGAAAGGATACGCAGTATTTT
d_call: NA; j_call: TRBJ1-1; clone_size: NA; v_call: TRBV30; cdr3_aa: CAGTAFHGGTEAFF; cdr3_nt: TGTGCCGGAACCGCCTTCCACGGGGGGACTGAAGCTTTCTTT
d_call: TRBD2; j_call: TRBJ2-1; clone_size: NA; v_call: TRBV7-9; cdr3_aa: CASSFALAGYNEQFF; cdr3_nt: TGTGCCAGCAGCTTCGCCCTAGCGGGGTACAATGAGCAGTTCTTC
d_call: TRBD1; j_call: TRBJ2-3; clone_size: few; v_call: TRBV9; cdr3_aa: CASSAWDRGTDTQYF; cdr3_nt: TGTGCCAGCAGCGCCTGGGACAGGGGGACAGATACGCAGTATTTT
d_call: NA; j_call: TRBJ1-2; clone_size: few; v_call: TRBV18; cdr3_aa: CASSLGTGGGYTF; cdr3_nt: TGTGCCAGCTCACTTGGGACCGGGGGTGGCTACACCTTC
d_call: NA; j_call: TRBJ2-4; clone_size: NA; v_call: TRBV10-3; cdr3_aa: CAIGREAKNIQYF; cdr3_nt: TGTGCCATCGGCAGGGAGGCCAAAAACATTCAGTACTTC